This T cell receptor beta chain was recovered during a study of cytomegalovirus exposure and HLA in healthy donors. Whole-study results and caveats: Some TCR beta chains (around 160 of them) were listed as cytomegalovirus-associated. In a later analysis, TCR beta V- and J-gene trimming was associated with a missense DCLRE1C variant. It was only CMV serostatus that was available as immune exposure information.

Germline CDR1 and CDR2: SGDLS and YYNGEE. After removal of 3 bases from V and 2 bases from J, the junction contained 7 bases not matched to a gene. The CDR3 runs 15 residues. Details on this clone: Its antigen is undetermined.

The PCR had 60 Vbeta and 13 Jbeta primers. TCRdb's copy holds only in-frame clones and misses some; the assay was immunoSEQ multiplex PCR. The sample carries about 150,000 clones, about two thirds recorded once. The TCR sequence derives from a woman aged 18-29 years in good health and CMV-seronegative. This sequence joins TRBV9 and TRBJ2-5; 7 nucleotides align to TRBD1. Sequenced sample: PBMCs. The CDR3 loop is CASSAGDREQETQYF. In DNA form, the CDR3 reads TGTGCCAGCAGCGCTGGGGACAGAGAACAAGAGACCCAGTACTTC. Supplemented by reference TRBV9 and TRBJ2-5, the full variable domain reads DSGVTQTPKHLITATGQRVTLRCSPRSGDLSVYWYQQSLDQGLQFLIQYYNGEERAKGNILERFSAQQFPDLHSELNLSSLELGDSALYFCASSAGDREQETQYFGPGTRLLVL.